The T cell receptor (beta chain) under discussion was sequenced for a study of early T cells in non-severe SARS-CoV-2 infection (dated by TCRdb to the early 2020s). Context from the whole study: Bulk RNA from unsorted whole blood was used for TCR sequencing, so alpha and beta chains could not be paired. Broader findings and caveats from the paper: Matching against VDJdb was skewed toward anti-spike CD8 responses, likely underestimated virus-specific expansions, and missed private and CD4 specificities.

A word on this clonotype: It lacks a known antigen. Base qualities were left out, and no much larger clone turns up one base away.

Library preparation employed 5' RACE. Sequencing instrument: NextSeq 500. Unique molecular identifiers were attached to individual cDNA molecules in the TCR library protocol so that sequencing error and PCR bias could be corrected. Both TCR alpha and beta chains were sequenced, and tight co-correlation was observed between alpha and beta sequence abundances in each sample. On the authors' methods: V gene, J gene and CDR3 annotation of TCR sequences was performed with Decombinator V4. TCRs were defined as expanded if a significant change between any two time points was detected under a Poisson model with p below 0.0001. TCR abundances were normalised to the total number of TCRs sequenced per sample and expressed as counts per million. TRAV1-2 paired with TRAJ12, TRAJ20 or TRAJ33 defined MAIT TCRs, while TRAV10 paired with TRAJ18 defined iNKT TCRs. VDJdb, accessed 1 November 2021, was searched for CMV, EBV and SARS-CoV-2 annotated TCRs, excluding TCRs annotated for multiple antigens. In-frame beta chains were kept once TCRdb had trimmed the public reads at Q25 with fastp and called clones with MiXCR. Duplicate CDR3 protein sequences are folded into a single record with the most common DNA and genes. These V and J calls originate from TCRdb's pipeline instead of the authors' own analysis. This sample has 60,000 to 75,000 distinct CDR3 sequences in its table, and 10% to 15% of those were observed once. The biggest ten clones account for approximately 6.4% of the sample.

This was a case-control study nested in a cohort of healthcare workers in London, UK, who had nasopharyngeal swab PCR tests and blood samples taken every week. Healthcare workers were recruited between 23 and 31 March 2020, during the week of the UK lockdown, and were followed weekly for up to roughly 15 weeks. V was cut back by 4 bases and J by 1 base, leaving a gap of 15 bases between them. CDR1 and CDR2, looked up from the germline V gene, are KGHDR and SFDVKD. Measured from the cysteine to the phenylalanine, the CDR3 is 17 residues long. Just CDR3 DNA is preserved here, 51 bases in frame from base 1.

Material for sequencing was whole blood. The receptor was derived from an adult who was a healthcare worker with PCR-confirmed SARS-CoV-2 infection or an uninfected control (not recorded which). The V gene is TRBV24-1 and the J gene is TRBJ1-4; the D gene is perhaps TRBD1, from 6 matching bases. The CDR3 loop reads CATSDSRDTLTNEKLFF. In nucleotides, the sequence is TGTGCCACCAGTGACTCCCGGGACACATTAACTAATGAAAAACTGTTTTTT.